Following are 13 T cell receptor beta chains from one sample sequenced in a study of blood T cell repertoires in COVID-19. Assay used: immunoSEQ multiplex PCR; TCRdb lists only in-frame clones, some missing. The sample shows about 220,000 clones, approximately 83% of them seen only once. The sequenced sample was peripheral blood. The receptors stem from a woman aged 25-40 years who had recovered from COVID-19.

The gene calls are TRBV13 and TRBJ1-1; no clear D. V lost 6 bases and J 4 bases, leaving 9 bases between the germline ends. CDR1 and CDR2 (germline): PRHDT, FYEKMQ (reference sequence). This CDR3 spans 12 amino acids. The CDR3 here is CASRMEGTEAFF. The CDR3 bases are TGTGCCAGCAGGATGGAGGGCACTGAAGCTTTCTTT.

This chain joins TRBV6-5 and TRBJ2-2; no definite D call. V lost 5 bases to trimming and J lost 1 base, with 5 bases between them. The germline gives CDR1 MNHEY, CDR2 SVGAGI. The CDR3 is 13 residues long. In DNA, the CDR3 is TGTGCCAGCAGTACTGGGAACACCGGGGAGCTGTTTTTT. Its protein is CASSTGNTGELFF.

Notes on this clone: The same CDR3 arises from other DNA sequences in this sample as well. This rearrangement joins TRBV27 to TRBJ1-1; tentatively, D is TRBD1 (6 bases). Per germline, CDR1 MNHEY and CDR2 SMNVEV (reference sequence). The CDR3 totals 13 residues. Trimming left V 5 bases short and J 0 bases short, with 7 bases between. For the CDR3, the DNA is TGTGCCAGCAGTAGGGGGTTGAACACTGAAGCTTTCTTT. Encoded protein: CASSRGLNTEAFF.

V is TRBV16 and J is TRBJ1-1; D might be TRBD1 (5 bases). The CDR3 extends over 14 amino acids. V was trimmed by 4 bases and J by 0 bases, leaving 9 bases between them. The V gene's germline CDR1 is KGHSY and CDR2 FQNENV. The CDR3 sequence is CASSRGGMNTEAFF. In DNA form, the CDR3 reads TGTGCCAGCAGCCGCGGGGGGATGAACACTGAAGCTTTCTTT.

This clone was observed once. The rearrangement uses TRBV10-1 and TRBJ1-1, with a tentative D call TRBD1 (5 bases). The CDR3 has 14 amino acids. V dropped 3 bases and J dropped 0 bases, with 8 bases sitting between them. The V gene's germline CDR1 is WNHNN and CDR2 SYGVQD (reference sequence). As DNA, the CDR3 is TGCGCCAGCAGTGACCCAGGGTTGAACACTGAAGCTTTCTTT. The encoded protein is CASSDPGLNTEAFF.

The CDR3 DNA follows: TGTGCCAGCAGCTTAGATGGGGGCGGGAGCAATGAGCAGTTCTTC. Translation: CASSLDGGGSNEQFF. This sequence joins TRBV11-2 and TRBJ2-1, with D tentatively TRBD2 (7 bases). CDR1 SGHAT and CDR2 FQNNGV come from the germline V gene. The germline V and J ends were trimmed by 0 bases and 6 bases, with 12 bases remaining between them. This CDR3 region has 15 residues.

CDR3 nucleotide sequence: TGTGCCAGCAGCCAAAGGACAGGGTGGTTTTCACCCCTCCACTTT. Its translation: CASSQRTGWFSPLHF. The chain is built from TRBV4-2 and TRBJ1-6; 8 bases are a match to TRBD1. Germline V gives CDR1 LGHNA, CDR2 YNFKEQ. The V segment lost 2 bases and the J segment 9 bases; nucleotides outside the gene matches: 6. This CDR3 is 15 amino acids long.

V gene TRBV6-5 combines with J gene TRBJ1-3; TRBD1 is a possible D gene (5 bases). V lost 8 bases and J 0 bases, leaving 11 bases between the germline ends. Germline CDR1 reads MNHEY; CDR2 reads SVGAGI. The CDR3 runs to 14 residues. CDR3 loop: CASVTGSSGNTIYF. The CDR3 DNA reads as TGTGCCAGCGTAACAGGCTCCTCTGGAAACACCATATATTTT.

V is TRBV28 and J is TRBJ1-6; D is unclear. Trimming pared 3 bases from V and 9 bases from J, leaving 12 bases between. The CDR3 extends over 14 amino acids. Germline V gives CDR1 MDHEN, CDR2 SYDVKM. The CDR3 spells CASSLEGRGSPLHF. For the CDR3, the DNA is TGTGCCAGCAGTTTGGAAGGTCGGGGTTCACCCCTCCACTTT.

This rearrangement joins TRBV27 to TRBJ1-2; 7 bases match TRBD1. The CDR3 totals 13 residues. V was pared by 8 bases and J by 4 bases, with 7 bases of the junction left unmatched. Germline V gene data show CDR1 as MNHEY and CDR2 as SMNVEV (reference sequence). The CDR3 sequence: CASAYQGVYGYTF. Written as DNA, the CDR3 is TGTGCCAGCGCATATCAGGGGGTCTATGGCTACACCTTC.

This chain links TRBV28 with TRBJ1-5; tentatively, D is TRBD1 (5 bases). This CDR3 is 15 amino acids long. Germline lookup yields CDR1 MDHEN and CDR2 SYDVKM. V shed 8 bases and J shed 1 base, with 15 bases lying between them. As DNA, the CDR3 is TGTGCCAGCTGGGGCCCCGGAGGGAGCAATCAGCCCCAGCATTTT. Its protein product is CASWGPGGSNQPQHF.

The chain combines TRBV5-1 with TRBJ1-4; a weak D match, TRBD1 (6 bases). CDR1 is SGHRS, CDR2 YFSETQ, per germline. Trimming took off 0 bases at V and 8 bases at J, with 11 bases between the two ends. This CDR3 comprises 14 residues. CDR3 protein: CASSLGARGEKLFF. DNA for the CDR3: TGCGCCAGCAGCTTGGGAGCAAGGGGGGAAAAACTGTTTTTT. Together with reference TRBV5-1 and TRBJ1-4, the CDR3 gives the full variable domain: KAGVTQTPRYLIKTRGQQVTLSCSPISGHRSVSWYQQTPGQGLQFLFEYFSETQRNKGNFPGRFSGRQFSNSRSEMNVSTLELGDSALYLCASSLGARGEKLFFGSGTQLSVL.

This clone occurred once. The chain has TRBV24-1 and TRBJ1-5, with TRBD1 matching 9 bases. CDR1 KGHDR and CDR2 SFDVKD come from the germline V gene. The J segment lost 4 bases and the V segment lost 4 bases, leaving 7 bases of the junction unmatched. The CDR3 runs 16 residues. The CDR3 is CATSEGGQGRNQPQHF. The CDR3 DNA reads as TGTGCCACCAGTGAGGGGGGACAGGGAAGAAATCAGCCCCAGCATTTT.